This T cell receptor beta chain was retrieved from a study of blood T cells in healthy people across ages. Overall study context: Every two T cells gave about one barcoded beta molecule via template switching. Findings and caveats of the study: The study found more naive CD4+ cells and higher diversity in long-lived than aged donors. A strong correlation was seen between TCR beta diversity and naive T cell percentage.

PCR was performed a second time for about 7 to 11 cycles using a sample-barcoded 5' primer and a J-beta primer mix. TCRdb itself ran the 5' RACE reads through MiXCR, one entry per CDR3 protein. The data show some 1,500,000 distinct CDR3 sequences, less than 45% seen once. Peripheral blood, about 10 milliliters per donor, was collected. CDR1 and CDR2 (germline): LNHNV, YYDKDF (reference sequence). The CDR3 is 16 amino acids. V dropped 0 bases and J dropped 7; count of bases not matched to a gene: 4. Regarding this clonotype: Its antigen remains unknown.

The TCR originated in a woman aged 18-35 years in good health. The chain recombines TRBV15 with TRBJ2-1; 12 bases are shared with TRBD2. The sample taken for sequencing was blood. CDR3 protein: CATSRDRLAGVNEQFF. The CDR3 bases are TGTGCCACCAGCAGAGATAGACTAGCGGGAGTAAATGAGCAGTTCTTC.